This T cell receptor (beta chain) was retrieved from a study of T cells after yellow fever vaccination. A word on this clonotype: Its antigen is currently unknown.

Researchers made TCR cDNA using 5'RACE template switching, and this step added a universal primer site and UMIs. Each CDR3 protein gets one entry after TCRdb re-called the 5' RACE reads with MiXCR. The data contain about 500,000 distinct CDR3 sequences, about a sixth of them seen just once; the ten biggest clones take up 17%. Whole-study findings and limits: Abundant clonotypes from the bulk population could contaminate FACS-sorted repertoires. A small proportion of clonotypes was detected in both the CD4 and CD8 compartments. Among primary-vaccination clones, most reappeared after the booster, at just under 98% for CD4 and roughly 90% for CD8.

Trimming shortened V by 6 bases and J by 7 bases, and 16 bases separated the two germline ends. Germline CDR1 and CDR2: SQVTM and ANQGSEA. The CDR3 extends over 13 amino acids. This clonotype originated in a young man who received the YFV17D yellow fever vaccine. The chain carries TRBV29-1 and TRBJ2-1; D is ambiguous. The sequences come from PBMCs, collected 5 days after the first yellow fever vaccination. The CDR3 loop is CSVKNLGSNEQFF. The CDR3 nucleotides are TGCAGCGTCAAAAACCTCGGAAGTAATGAGCAGTTCTTC.